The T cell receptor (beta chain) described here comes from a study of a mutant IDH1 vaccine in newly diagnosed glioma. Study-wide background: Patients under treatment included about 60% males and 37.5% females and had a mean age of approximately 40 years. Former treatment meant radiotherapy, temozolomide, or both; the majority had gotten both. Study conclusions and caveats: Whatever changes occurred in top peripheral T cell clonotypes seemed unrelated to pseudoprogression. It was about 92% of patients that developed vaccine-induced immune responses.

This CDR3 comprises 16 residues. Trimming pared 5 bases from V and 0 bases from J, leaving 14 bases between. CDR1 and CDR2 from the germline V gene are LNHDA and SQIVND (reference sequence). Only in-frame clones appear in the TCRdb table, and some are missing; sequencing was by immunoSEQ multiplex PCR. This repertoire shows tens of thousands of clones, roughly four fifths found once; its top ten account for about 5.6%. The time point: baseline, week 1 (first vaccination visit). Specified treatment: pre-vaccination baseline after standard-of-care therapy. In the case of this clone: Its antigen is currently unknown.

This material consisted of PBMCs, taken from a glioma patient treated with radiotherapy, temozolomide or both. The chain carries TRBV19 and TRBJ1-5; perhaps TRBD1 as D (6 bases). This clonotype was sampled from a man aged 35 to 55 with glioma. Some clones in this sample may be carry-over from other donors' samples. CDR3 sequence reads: CASSPSTGGSNQPQHF. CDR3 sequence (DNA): TGTGCCAGTAGTCCATCGACAGGAGGTAGCAATCAGCCCCAGCATTTT.